Below, 27 T cell receptor beta chains from the same sample are listed, as sequenced in a study of blood T cell repertoires in COVID-19. Generated by immunoSEQ multiplex PCR, the TCRdb table keeps only in-frame clones and is missing some. The table lists over 200,000 clones, 88% of them singletons. The sequencing sample was made of peripheral blood. These receptors all come from a man younger than 35 with active or convalescent COVID-19.

The chain combines TRBV9 with TRBJ2-1; TRBD2 matches at 14 bases. Germline trimming cut 0 bases from V and 7 bases from J; bases unmatched to any gene: 6. CDR3 size: 17 residues. The V gene's germline CDR1 is SGDLS and CDR2 YYNGEE. This chain's CDR3 is CASSVETGTSGSNEQFF. As DNA, the CDR3 is TGTGCCAGCAGCGTAGAAACCGGGACTAGCGGGAGTAATGAGCAGTTCTTC.

The genes are TRBV4-1 and TRBJ1-5, with TRBD1 matching over 7 bases. Germline V lookup: CDR1 MGHRA, CDR2 YSYEKL. With 3 bases clipped from V and 0 bases from J, the junction kept 8 bases outside the gene matches. The CDR3 runs to 17 residues. In DNA, the CDR3 is TGCGCCAGCAGCCATCCAATACAGGGGATTAGCAATCAGCCCCAGCATTTT. Translating gives CASSHPIQGISNQPQHF.

The chain joins TRBV19 to TRBJ2-1; TRBD2 matches 10 bases. The CDR3 contains 15 residues. V trimming: 5 bases; J trimming: 6 bases; junction bases outside the gene matches: 7. CDR1 LNHDA and CDR2 SQIVND come from the germline V gene (reference sequence). This CDR3 is CASSGPGLATNEQFF. The CDR3, as DNA: TGTGCCAGTAGTGGTCCGGGACTAGCGACCAATGAGCAGTTCTTC.

The V and J genes are TRBV29-1 and TRBJ2-1; D is possibly TRBD2 (6 bases). V shed 4 bases and J shed 10 bases, with 14 bases lying between them. Germline values: CDR1 SQVTM, CDR2 ANQGSEA. The CDR3 runs to 12 residues. The CDR3 DNA follows: TGCAGCGTTGTTGGCCCTGCGGGGGAGCAGTTCTTC. Encoded protein: CSVVGPAGEQFF.

CDR3 in amino acids: CASSLLPGTGGATIYF. Written as DNA, the CDR3 is TGTGCCAGCAGCTTACTGCCAGGGACAGGGGGCGCGACCATATATTTT. The chain joins TRBV11-2 to TRBJ1-3; 12 bases line up with TRBD1. The CDR3 contains 16 residues. CDR1 and CDR2 from the germline V gene are SGHAT and FQNNGV. Trimming took 2 bases from V and 10 from J; bases not matched to a gene: 9.

The V gene is TRBV11-2, the J gene TRBJ1-1; 7 bases are shared with TRBD1. From germline, CDR1 is SGHAT and CDR2 FQNNGV. Germline trimming cut 2 bases from V and 4 bases from J; bases unmatched to any gene: 10. The CDR3 covers 16 residues. The CDR3 DNA is TGTGCCAGCAGCTTACCGATATCGGGACAGAGCACTGAAGCTTTCTTT. This translates into CASSLPISGQSTEAFF.

The chain employs TRBV18 and TRBJ2-6, with a weak D call TRBD1 (5 bases). Trimming stripped 3 bases from V and 2 bases from J, with 17 bases between. In germline, CDR1 is KGHSH, CDR2 LQKENI. This CDR3 is built from 18 residues. The CDR3 DNA sequence: TGTGCCAGCTCACCGCCAGGGCAGAAAAGAGCTGGGGCCAACGTCCTGACTTTC. Its protein product is CASSPPGQKRAGANVLTF.

V is TRBV10-2 and J is TRBJ1-5, with D uncertain. Germline CDR1 reads WSHSY; CDR2 reads SAAADI. Trimming stripped 6 bases from V and 3 bases from J, with 12 bases between. This CDR3 comprises 14 residues. This CDR3 reads CASRTDGNNQPQHF. CDR3 DNA: TGCGCCAGCAGGACCGACGGGAACAATCAGCCCCAGCATTTT.

J is TRBJ2-1 and V is TRBV24-1; D is possibly TRBD2 (6 bases). The germline gives CDR1 KGHDR, CDR2 SFDVKD. Trimming took 3 bases from V and 7 from J, leaving 9 bases between them. The CDR3 extends over 13 amino acids. DNA of the CDR3: TGTGCCACCAGTGATCCGACTAGGAATGAGCAGTTCTTC. Translating it yields CATSDPTRNEQFF.

The chain recombines TRBV5-1 with TRBJ2-2; 7 bases map to TRBD1. Per germline, CDR1 SGHRS and CDR2 YFSETQ. The CDR3 runs 21 residues. V shed 4 bases, J shed 3 bases, and the junction held 24 bases outside the gene matches. The CDR3 reads CASSQDREQLPDGYYTGELFF. For the CDR3, the DNA is TGCGCCAGCAGCCAAGACAGGGAGCAGCTTCCGGACGGATACTACACCGGGGAGCTGTTTTTT.

This clone was seen a single time. This sequence joins TRBV7-3 and TRBJ2-1; 13 bases are a match to TRBD2. This CDR3 is built from 17 residues. With 2 bases clipped from V and 9 bases from J, the junction kept 10 bases outside the gene matches. Germline V CDR1 and CDR2: SGHTA, FQGTGA. This chain's CDR3 is CASSLDRGLAGVSEQFF. The CDR3 DNA reads TGTGCCAGCAGCTTAGATCGTGGACTAGCGGGAGTTAGTGAGCAGTTCTTC.

The chain links TRBV5-6 to TRBJ2-7; 10 nucleotides line up with TRBD1. The length of the CDR3 is 14 residues. Germline trimming cut 5 bases from V and 2 bases from J; bases unmatched to any gene: 4. Germline loops: CDR1 SGHDT, CDR2 YYEEEE. As DNA, the CDR3 is TGTGCCAGCAGTCGACAGGGGGCGGCCTACGAGCAGTACTTC. This gives the protein CASSRQGAAYEQYF.

V gene TRBV19 combines with J gene TRBJ2-1; the D gene is possibly TRBD1 (6 bases). V lost 10 bases and J 0 bases, leaving 13 bases between the germline ends. In germline, CDR1 is LNHDA, CDR2 SQIVND (reference sequence). CDR3 length: 14 residues. CDR3 bases: TGTGCCACGACAGGCGATAGCTCCTACAATGAGCAGTTCTTC. It codes for CATTGDSSYNEQFF.

The chain joins TRBV19 to TRBJ1-2; TRBD1 aligns across 11 bases. Trimming cost V 7 bases and J 8 bases; bases outside gene matches: 15. The CDR3 is 16 residues long. Germline V gives CDR1 LNHDA, CDR2 SQIVND (reference sequence). As DNA, the CDR3 is TGTGCCAGTAAAGCCCCCGGACAGGGGGCTCTGGGAGGCTACACCTTC. Translated, it gives CASKAPGQGALGGYTF.

The chain joins TRBV28 to TRBJ1-1; TRBD1 might be the D (5 bases). This CDR3 comprises 12 residues. Per germline, CDR1 MDHEN and CDR2 SYDVKM. Trimming took off 7 bases at V and 3 bases at J, with 9 bases between the two ends. DNA of the CDR3: TGTGCCAGCACCGTAGGGGACACTGAAGCTTTCTTT. Translating it yields CASTVGDTEAFF.

The rearrangement uses TRBV5-6 and TRBJ2-7; D might be TRBD1 (6 bases). From germline, CDR1 is SGHDT and CDR2 YYEEEE. This CDR3 comprises 15 residues. V was shortened by 1 base and J by 2 bases, with 13 bases between the two germline ends. Written as DNA, the CDR3 is TGTGCCAGCAGCTTGAGGCAGGGGCGAACCTACGAGCAGTACTTC. Protein product: CASSLRQGRTYEQYF.

The rearrangement links TRBV25-1 to TRBJ2-7, with 7 bases aligning to TRBD2. Germline V gives CDR1 MGHDK, CDR2 SYGVNS. This CDR3 has 15 residues. With 1 base clipped from V and 3 bases from J, the junction kept 6 bases outside the gene matches. This CDR3 reads CASSESVGRGYEQYF. CDR3 DNA sequence: TGTGCCAGCAGTGAATCGGTAGGGAGGGGCTACGAGCAGTACTTC.

The rearrangement uses TRBV6-2 or TRBV6-3 and TRBJ2-3; the match to TRBD2 covers 9 bases. This CDR3 is 17 amino acids long. The germline V gene encodes CDR1 MNHEY and CDR2 SVGEGT. V trimming: 6 bases; J trimming: 2 bases; junction bases outside the gene matches: 12. The CDR3 DNA follows: TGTGCCAGCAGCAAAAGAGCGGGAGGACTGATCACAGATACGCAGTATTTT. Translating it yields CASSKRAGGLITDTQYF.

The genes are TRBV5-1 and TRBJ1-4, with TRBD1 matching 9 bases. Germline V gene data show CDR1 as SGHRS and CDR2 as YFSETQ. The CDR3 extends over 14 amino acids. V was clipped by 1 base and J by 6 bases; unmatched bases: 1. The CDR3: CASSLWTGDEKLFF. The CDR3 nucleotides read TGCGCCAGCAGCTTGTGGACAGGGGATGAAAAACTGTTTTTT.

This clone was seen just once. The chain recombines TRBV19 with TRBJ1-2; D gene unclear. The CDR3 covers 14 residues. Germline V gene lookup returns CDR1 LNHDA and CDR2 SQIVND (reference sequence). The germline V and J ends were trimmed by 4 bases and 4 bases, with 13 bases remaining between them. CDR3 DNA sequence: TGTGCCAGTAGTAGCTGGAGCGAGCTCTATGGCTACACCTTC. This codes for CASSSWSELYGYTF.

The chain employs TRBV6-5 and TRBJ2-5; 7 nucleotides match TRBD2. The V gene end was trimmed by 5 bases and the J gene end by 6 bases; junction bases not matched to a gene: 12. The CDR3 loop spans 15 amino acids. Germline V gene sequence: CDR1 MNHEY, CDR2 SVGAGI. The CDR3 DNA reads TGTGCCAGCAGTCCCTTTTGGGGAGGGCCGCAGACCCAGTACTTC. Protein product: CASSPFWGGPQTQYF.

The chain uses TRBV9 and TRBJ2-2, with 7 bases lining up with TRBD2. V was clipped by 0 bases and J by 6 bases; unmatched bases: 8. CDR3 length equals 16 residues. The V gene's germline CDR1 is SGDLS and CDR2 YYNGEE. CDR3: CASSVGAAGGAGELFF. Here the CDR3 DNA reads TGTGCCAGCAGCGTAGGGGCTGCTGGGGGGGCCGGGGAGCTGTTTTTT. The full variable domain, in which reference TRBV9 and TRBJ2-2 provide the parts outside the CDR3, is DSGVTQTPKHLITATGQRVTLRCSPRSGDLSVYWYQQSLDQGLQFLIQYYNGEERAKGNILERFSAQQFPDLHSELNLSSLELGDSALYFCASSVGAAGGAGELFFGEGSRLTVL.

The chain couples TRBV30 to TRBJ2-4; D uncertain. The germline V and J ends were trimmed by 3 bases and 7 bases, with 13 bases remaining between them. Per the germline V gene, CDR1 is GTSNPN and CDR2 is SVGIG (reference sequence). This CDR3 is 13 amino acids long. The DNA of the CDR3 is TGTGCCTGGAGACCTGACGGGTGGAACATTCAGTACTTC. This gives the protein CAWRPDGWNIQYF.

The J gene is TRBJ1-2, the V gene TRBV24-1, with 8 bases fitting TRBD1. V shed 4 bases, J shed 8 bases, and the junction held 14 bases outside the gene matches. Per germline, CDR1 KGHDR and CDR2 SFDVKD. The CDR3 covers 16 residues. CDR3 protein: CATSDPTNDRGGGYTF. The CDR3 region has the DNA TGTGCCACCAGTGACCCAACGAATGACAGGGGAGGCGGCTACACCTTC.

V gene TRBV25-1 combines with J gene TRBJ1-3, with no clear D. The V end was cut by 1 base, the J end by 1 base, with 5 bases between. The V gene's germline CDR1 is MGHDK and CDR2 SYGVNS. The CDR3 loop spans 14 amino acids. This CDR3 is CASSESGSGNTIYF. As DNA, the CDR3 is TGTGCCAGCAGTGAATCCGGGTCTGGAAACACCATATATTTT.

This chain joins TRBV30 and TRBJ1-5; D is perhaps TRBD1 (6 bases). The V end was cut by 1 base, the J end by 1 base, with 8 bases between. The CDR3 runs to 14 residues. In germline, CDR1 is GTSNPN, CDR2 SVGIG (reference sequence). In DNA form, the CDR3 reads TGTGCCTGGAGTGAGGGGGTGAGCAATCAGCCCCAGCATTTT. Amino acids: CAWSEGVSNQPQHF.

The J gene is TRBJ1-1, the V gene TRBV6-6, with TRBD1 matching over 10 bases. The V gene's germline CDR1 is MNHNY and CDR2 SVGAGI (reference sequence). Losses at the gene ends were 2 bases for V and 6 bases for J; bases not matched to a gene: 3. The CDR3 totals 14 residues. CDR3 protein: CASSYGDRGAEAFF. The CDR3 nucleotides are TGTGCCAGCAGTTACGGGGACAGGGGCGCTGAAGCTTTCTTT.